The rows below give T cell receptor beta chains drawn from one sample of a study of CD8+ T cells in alopecia areata. The table came from immunoSEQ multiplex PCR; TCRdb's copy has only in-frame clones and leaves some out. This sample carries 200,000 or so clones, roughly 60% of them seen once, and the ten largest clones take under 7%. The source was CD4+ T cells sorted from blood, collected at week 24, from a patient treated with tofacitinib. All receptors come from a human donor with alopecia areata. Both conserved end residues are part of each CDR3. D genes are given only for firm matches. Part of the rows lack a size; the others show once, few, many or a class for expanded clones.

D,J,size,V,DNA,CDR3
NA,TRBJ1-1,NA,TRBV29-1,TGCAGCGTGGGAAACGGGTTTACTGAAGCTTTCTTT,CSVGNGFTEAFF
NA,TRBJ1-1,NA,TRBV7-9,TGTGCCAGCAGCCGGGGGGAGAGGTCTGAAGCTTTCTTT,CASSRGERSEAFF
NA,TRBJ1-1,NA,TRBV28,TGTGCCAGCAGTTTATTGGCTCTAGTCTACACTGAAGCTTTCTTT,CASSLLALVYTEAFF
NA,TRBJ2-7,few,TRBV28,TGTGCCAGCAGGGCCGGAGGGACAAACTACGAGCAGTACTTC,CASRAGGTNYEQYF
NA,TRBJ1-1,NA,TRBV5-1,TGCGCCAGCAGCTTGGGGGCCTCCGGGATGGACACTGAAGCTTTCTTT,CASSLGASGMDTEAFF
NA,TRBJ1-3,NA,TRBV7-9,TGTGCCAGCAGCTTAACCCTCCCCGTACTCTCTGGAAACACCATATATTTT,CASSLTLPVLSGNTIYF
NA,TRBJ2-5,NA,TRBV7-2,TGTGCCAGCAGCTTACTGGTCGACTTCCAAGAGACCCAGTACTTC,CASSLLVDFQETQYF
NA,TRBJ2-5,NA,TRBV29-1,TGCAGCGTCGGCCAGACTGAGGACGGGGAGACCCAGTACTTC,CSVGQTEDGETQYF
TRBD1,TRBJ2-5,NA,TRBV18,TGTGCCAGCTCACGGGAAACAGGGGGTCAAGAGACCCAGTACTTC,CASSRETGGQETQYF
NA,TRBJ1-2,NA,TRBV5-1,TGCGCCAGCAGCTCAGGACAGAACTATGGCTACACCTTC,CASSSGQNYGYTF
NA,TRBJ1-5,NA,TRBV19,TGTGCCAGTAGTCCAGGGTTTAGCAATCAGCCCCAGCATTTT,CASSPGFSNQPQHF
NA,TRBJ1-2,few,TRBV28,TGTGCCAGCAGGTCCTCAGGGGGCTACACCTTC,CASRSSGGYTF
NA,TRBJ2-5,few,TRBV18,TGTGCCAGCTCACGTTCGGCGGATCAGATTGAGACCCAGTACTTC,CASSRSADQIETQYF
TRBD1,TRBJ2-5,NA,TRBV28,TGTGCCAGCAGCCCGCCGGGACAGCGGGAGACCCAGTACTTC,CASSPPGQRETQYF
NA,TRBJ2-1,NA,TRBV18,TGTGCCAGCTCCCCGGGGGTCAGCTCCTACAATGAGCAGTTCTTC,CASSPGVSSYNEQFF
NA,TRBJ2-5,NA,TRBV19,TGTGCCAGTAGTGTACAGGGATTGGAGACCCAGTACTTC,CASSVQGLETQYF
NA,TRBJ2-4,many,TRBV10-3,TGTGCCATCAGTGAGTCGAAAGGGTACAAAAACATTCAGTACTTC,CAISESKGYKNIQYF
NA,TRBJ1-1,few,TRBV9,TGTGCCAGCAGCGTAGATGGTCTTCCGGACACTGAAGCTTTCTTT,CASSVDGLPDTEAFF
NA,TRBJ2-7,NA,TRBV13,TGTGCCAGCAGCTTAGGCCTTGGAGGCAGTTACGAGCAGTACTTC,CASSLGLGGSYEQYF
NA,TRBJ2-7,few,TRBV2,TGTGCCAGCACCGTTGGCAGTAGCACCTACGAGCAGTACTTC,CASTVGSSTYEQYF
TRBD2,TRBJ2-2,NA,TRBV14,TGTGCCAGCAGCCAAGTGCTAGCGGGCAACACCGGGGAGCTGTTTTTT,CASSQVLAGNTGELFF
NA,TRBJ2-1,NA,TRBV7-9,TGTGCCAGCAGCTTAGCGCTAAGTCACAATGAGCAGTTCTTC,CASSLALSHNEQFF
NA,TRBJ1-2,once,TRBV11-2,TGTGCCAGCAGCTTAGATCCAGGTGTCTATGGCTACACCTTC,CASSLDPGVYGYTF
NA,TRBJ1-2,NA,TRBV14,TGTGCCAGCAGCCCGAAAAATAACTATGGCTACACCTTC,CASSPKNNYGYTF
NA,TRBJ1-2,NA,TRBV30,TGTGCCTGGATCACAGGGACTCTTGGTGGCTACACCTTC,CAWITGTLGGYTF
NA,TRBJ2-2,NA,TRBV30,TGTGCCTGGAGAGAGGACAGTAGCACCGGGGAGCTGTTTTTT,CAWREDSSTGELFF
TRBD2,TRBJ2-3,NA,TRBV18,TGTGCCAGCTCACCGACTAGCCGTCCCAACACAGATACGCAGTATTTT,CASSPTSRPNTDTQYF
NA,TRBJ1-1,once,TRBV5-1,TGCGCCAGCAGCTTTCCCGGGGCCCAGGGAGCTTTCTTT,CASSFPGAQGAFF